This T cell receptor (beta chain) appears in the sequencing data of a study of OX40 agonist ivuxolimab in advanced cancers. Regarding the study as a whole: Low normalized T-cell clonal expansion also characterized some of the nonresponders. Average numbers of expanded clones were greater in CD8+ T cells than in CD4+. What antigens the expanded peripheral T cells recognized was never established.

In regard to this clone: Its specificity is not known.

Sequenced by immunoSEQ multiplex PCR; TCRdb stores in-frame clones only, minus some. This table holds 21,000 or so clones, 70% to 85% found once. CDR1 is SGDLS, CDR2 YYNGEE, per germline. The trim removed 2 bases at V and 1 base at J, leaving 1 base unmatched. The CDR3 runs to 14 residues. This clonotype was sampled from an adult with an advanced solid tumor such as melanoma, head and neck, liver or kidney cancer. Sequencing was performed on CD4+ or CD8+ T cells sorted from blood, taken in a trial of the OX40 agonist ivuxolimab. The chain has TRBV9 and TRBJ2-7; TRBD2 matches 9 bases. The CDR3 loop is CASSVTSGSYEQYF. The CDR3 region has the DNA TGTGCCAGCAGCGTCACTAGCGGGTCCTACGAGCAGTACTTC.